This T cell receptor (beta chain) originates from a study of shared clonotypes between healthy human individuals. This CDR3 comprises 15 residues. Trimming shortened V by 1 base and J by 5 bases, and 15 bases separated the two germline ends. Germline values: CDR1 SGHRS, CDR2 YFSETQ. Repertoires were generated with immunoSEQ multiplex PCR, while TCRdb's copy carries only in-frame clones and drops some. The sample includes 2 million to 2.5 million clones, 90% to 96% seen only once; the top ten take approximately 0.13%. The receptor was isolated from a man younger than 35 in good health. This rearrangement joins TRBV5-1 to TRBJ2-5; possibly TRBD1 for D (6 bases). Sequenced: naive CD4+ T cells sorted from blood. Documented subset: CD45RA+ positively selected. CDR3 in DNA: TGCGCCAGCAGCTTGCTCCAACAGGGCGTGGAGACCCAGTACTTC. The encoded protein is CASSLLQQGVETQYF.